These 4 T cell receptor beta chains originate from one sample sequenced in a study of response to subunit inactivated influenza vaccine. MiXCR, applied by TCRdb to the RT-PCR reads, yields one record per CDR3 protein. The repertoire holds about 780,000 distinct CDR3 sequences, with around 18% as singletons. The source material was PBMCs from blood, sampled around 5 days after vaccination. All receptors derive from a man over 45 who received an inactivated influenza vaccine.

The chain combines TRBV7-9 with TRBJ2-2; TRBD2 agrees at 8 bases. The CDR3 loop spans 16 amino acids. Losses at the gene ends were 5 bases for V and 5 bases for J; bases not matched to a gene: 10. CDR1 and CDR2 (germline): SEHNR, FQNEAQ (reference sequence). In nucleotides, the CDR3 is TGTGCCAGCAGCCCCCGGGATAGCGGGGAAACCGGGGAGCTGTTTTTT. Translated, it gives CASSPRDSGETGELFF.

The gene calls are TRBV4-1 and TRBJ2-2; maybe TRBD2 (6 bases). The germline CDR1 and CDR2 sequences are MGHRA and YSYEKL. This CDR3 is 15 amino acids long. V was clipped by 1 base and J by 4 bases, with 10 bases between them. As DNA, the CDR3 is TGCGCCAGCAGCCAAGTTCAGGGAGGCACCGGGGAGCTGTTTTTT. As protein: CASSQVQGGTGELFF.

CDR3 amino acids: CASSQAGGANTGELFF. In DNA form, the CDR3 reads TGTGCCAGCAGCCAAGCAGGGGGCGCAAACACCGGGGAGCTGTTTTTT. The gene calls are TRBV14 and TRBJ2-2; 8 nucleotides align to TRBD1. Germline-derived CDR1 and CDR2 are SGHDN and FVKESK. Losses at the gene ends were 1 base for V and 2 bases for J; bases not matched to a gene: 3. There are 16 residues in the CDR3.

This clonotype was detected ten times or more. This sequence joins TRBV5-6 and TRBJ1-2; D gene ambiguous. The length of the CDR3 is 15 residues. The V gene lost 6 bases and the J gene lost 0 bases, with 15 bases spanning the gap. Germline CDR1 and CDR2: SGHDT and YYEEEE. In DNA, the CDR3 is TGTGCCAGCACTTCCCGCTCGGAAGCTAACTATGGCTACACCTTC. Encoded protein: CASTSRSEANYGYTF.